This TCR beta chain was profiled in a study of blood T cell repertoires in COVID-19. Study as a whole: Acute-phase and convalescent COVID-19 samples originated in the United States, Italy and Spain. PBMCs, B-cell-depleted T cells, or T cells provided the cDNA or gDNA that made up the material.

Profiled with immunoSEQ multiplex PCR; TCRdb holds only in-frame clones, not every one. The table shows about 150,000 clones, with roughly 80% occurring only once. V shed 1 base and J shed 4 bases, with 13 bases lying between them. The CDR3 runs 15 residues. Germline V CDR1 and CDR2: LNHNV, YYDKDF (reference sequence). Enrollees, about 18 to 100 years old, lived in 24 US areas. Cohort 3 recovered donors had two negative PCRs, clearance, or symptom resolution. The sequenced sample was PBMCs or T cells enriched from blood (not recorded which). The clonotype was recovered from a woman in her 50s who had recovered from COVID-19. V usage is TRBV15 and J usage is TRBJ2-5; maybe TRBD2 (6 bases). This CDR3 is CATSRVGTGVETQYF. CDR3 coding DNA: TGTGCCACCAGCAGAGTGGGGACGGGGGTAGAGACCCAGTACTTC.